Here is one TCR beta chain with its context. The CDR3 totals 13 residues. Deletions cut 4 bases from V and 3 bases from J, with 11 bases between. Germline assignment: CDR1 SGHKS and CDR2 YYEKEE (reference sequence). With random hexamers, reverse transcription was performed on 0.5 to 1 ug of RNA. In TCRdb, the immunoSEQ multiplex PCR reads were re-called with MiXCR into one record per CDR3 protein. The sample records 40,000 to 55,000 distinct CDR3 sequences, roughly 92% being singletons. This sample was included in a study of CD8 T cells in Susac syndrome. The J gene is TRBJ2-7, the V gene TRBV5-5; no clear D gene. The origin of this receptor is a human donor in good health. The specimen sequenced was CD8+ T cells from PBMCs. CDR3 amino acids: CASSGLIRYEQYF. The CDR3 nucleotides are TGTGCCAGCAGCGGGTTAATTCGCTACGAGCAGTACTTC.